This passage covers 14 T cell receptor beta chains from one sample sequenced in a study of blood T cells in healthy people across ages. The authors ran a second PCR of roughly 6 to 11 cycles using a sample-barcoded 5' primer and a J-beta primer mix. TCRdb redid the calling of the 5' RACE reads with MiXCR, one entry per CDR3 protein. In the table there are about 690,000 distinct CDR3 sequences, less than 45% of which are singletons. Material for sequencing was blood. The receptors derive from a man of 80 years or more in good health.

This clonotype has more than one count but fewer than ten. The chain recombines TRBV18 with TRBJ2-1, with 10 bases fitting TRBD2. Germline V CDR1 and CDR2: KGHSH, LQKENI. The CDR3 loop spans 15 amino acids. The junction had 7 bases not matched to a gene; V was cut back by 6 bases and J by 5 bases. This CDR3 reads CASSRAGGFDNEQFF. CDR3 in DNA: TGTGCCAGCTCTCGAGCGGGAGGGTTCGACAATGAGCAGTTCTTC.

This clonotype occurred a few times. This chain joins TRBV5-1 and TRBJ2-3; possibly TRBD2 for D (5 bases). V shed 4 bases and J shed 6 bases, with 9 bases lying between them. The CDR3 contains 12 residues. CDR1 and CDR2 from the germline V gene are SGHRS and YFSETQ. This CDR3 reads CASSPEADTQYF. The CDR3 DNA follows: TGCGCCAGCAGCCCGGAGGCGGATACGCAGTATTTT.

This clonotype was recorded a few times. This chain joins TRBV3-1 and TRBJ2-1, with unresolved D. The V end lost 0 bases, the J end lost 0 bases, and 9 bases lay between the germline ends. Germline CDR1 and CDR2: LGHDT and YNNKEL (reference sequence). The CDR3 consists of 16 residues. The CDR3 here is CASSQELVSSYNEQFF. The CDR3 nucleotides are TGTGCCAGCAGCCAAGAACTCGTTTCCTCCTACAATGAGCAGTTCTTC.

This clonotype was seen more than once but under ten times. As DNA, the CDR3 is TGTGCCAGCAGCACGGGACTGGATGGTGGTATCTACAATGAGCAGTTCTTC. The encoded protein is CASSTGLDGGIYNEQFF. The chain recombines TRBV11-2 with TRBJ2-1; D may be TRBD2 (6 bases). The V gene's germline CDR1 is SGHAT and CDR2 FQNNGV. V lost 5 bases, J lost 3 bases, and 20 bases lay in between. The CDR3 has 17 amino acids.

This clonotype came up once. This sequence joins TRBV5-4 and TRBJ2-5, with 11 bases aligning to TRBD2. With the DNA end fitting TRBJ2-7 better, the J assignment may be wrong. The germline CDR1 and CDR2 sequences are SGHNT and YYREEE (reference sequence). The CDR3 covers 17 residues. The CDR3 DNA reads TGTGCCAGCAGCCCTGGAACTAGCGGGAGCAAGGCTAACGAGCAGTACTTC. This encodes CASSPGTSGSKANEQYF.

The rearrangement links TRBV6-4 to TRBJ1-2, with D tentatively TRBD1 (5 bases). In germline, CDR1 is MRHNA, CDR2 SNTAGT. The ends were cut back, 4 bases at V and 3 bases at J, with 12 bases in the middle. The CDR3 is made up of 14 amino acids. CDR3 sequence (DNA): TGTGCCAGCAGTGCTTCTGGGACTCACTATGGCTACACCTTC. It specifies CASSASGTHYGYTF.

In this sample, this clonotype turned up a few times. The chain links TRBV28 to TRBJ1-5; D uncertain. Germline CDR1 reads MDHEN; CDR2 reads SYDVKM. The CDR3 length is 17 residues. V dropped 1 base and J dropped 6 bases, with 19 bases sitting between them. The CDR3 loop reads CASSLLSRVSWLQPQHF. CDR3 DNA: TGTGCCAGCAGTTTATTATCCCGAGTGTCTTGGCTTCAGCCCCAGCATTTT.

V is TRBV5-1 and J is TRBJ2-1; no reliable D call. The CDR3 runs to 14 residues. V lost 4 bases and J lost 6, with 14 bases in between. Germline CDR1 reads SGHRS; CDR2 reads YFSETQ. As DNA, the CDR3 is TGCGCCAGCAGCGTGGCACAGTCCGGCAATGAGCAGTTCTTC. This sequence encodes CASSVAQSGNEQFF.

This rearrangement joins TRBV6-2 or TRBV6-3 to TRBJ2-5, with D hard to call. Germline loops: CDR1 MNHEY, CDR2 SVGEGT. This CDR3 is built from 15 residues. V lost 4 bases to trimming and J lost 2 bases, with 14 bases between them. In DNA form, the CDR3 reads TGTGCCAGCAGTTGGGCCGGTTTGGCTCAAGAGACCCAGTACTTC. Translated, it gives CASSWAGLAQETQYF.

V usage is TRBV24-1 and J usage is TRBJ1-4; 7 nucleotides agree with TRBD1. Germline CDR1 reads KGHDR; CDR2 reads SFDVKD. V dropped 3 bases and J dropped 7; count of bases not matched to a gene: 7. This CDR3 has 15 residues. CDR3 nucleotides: TGTGCCACCAGTGATCCCGGGACAGCAAGTGAAAAACTGTTTTTT. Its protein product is CATSDPGTASEKLFF.

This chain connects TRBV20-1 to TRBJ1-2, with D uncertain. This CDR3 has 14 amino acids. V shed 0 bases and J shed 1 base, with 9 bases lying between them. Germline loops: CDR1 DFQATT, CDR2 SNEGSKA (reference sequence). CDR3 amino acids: CSARDTASNYGYTF. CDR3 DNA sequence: TGCAGTGCTAGAGACACGGCCAGTAACTATGGCTACACCTTC.

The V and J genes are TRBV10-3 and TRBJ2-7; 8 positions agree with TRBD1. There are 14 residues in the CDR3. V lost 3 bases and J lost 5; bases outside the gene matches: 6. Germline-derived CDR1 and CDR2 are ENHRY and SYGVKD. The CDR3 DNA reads TGTGCCATCAGTGATGCAGGGGGCTCAAACGAGCAGTACTTC. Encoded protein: CAISDAGGSNEQYF.

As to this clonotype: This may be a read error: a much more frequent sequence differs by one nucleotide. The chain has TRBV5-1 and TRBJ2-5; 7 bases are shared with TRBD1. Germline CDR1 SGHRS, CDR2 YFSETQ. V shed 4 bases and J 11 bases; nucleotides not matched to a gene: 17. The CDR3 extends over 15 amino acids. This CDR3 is CASSPDRKPPNEQYF. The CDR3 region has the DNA TGCGCCAGCAGCCCGGACAGGAAACCTCCCAATGAGCAGTACTTC.

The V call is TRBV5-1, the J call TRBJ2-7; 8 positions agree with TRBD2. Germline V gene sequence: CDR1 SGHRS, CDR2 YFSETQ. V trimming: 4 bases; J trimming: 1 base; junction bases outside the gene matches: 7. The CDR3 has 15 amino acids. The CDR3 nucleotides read TGCGCCAGCAGCGTCACTAGCGGCTTTTCCTACGAGCAGTACTTC. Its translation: CASSVTSGFSYEQYF.